This is a list of T cell receptor beta chains from one sample in a study of Graves' ophthalmopathy and Graves' hyperthyroidism. MiXCR was run by TCRdb on the multiplex PCR reads, yielding one entry per CDR3 protein. The sample carries some 150,000 distinct CDR3 sequences, just under 40% recorded once. Input material: peripheral blood. The receptor set was obtained from a man younger than 40 with Graves' ophthalmopathy. Each CDR3 is given with its conserved first and last residue. D genes are given only for firm matches. A row's size may be missing; if present it is once, few, many or a size class.

>TRBV7-7|TRBJ2-7|TRBD1|many
TGTGCTAGCAGCTTCCGGACAGGGGCCTACGAGCAGTACTTC
CASSFRTGAYEQYF
>TRBV6-1|TRBJ1-5|-|-
TGTGCCAGCAGCCGCGCCCAAGGATCCTATAGCAATCAGCCCCAGCATTTT
CASSRAQGSYSNQPQHF
>TRBV6-1|TRBJ1-2|TRBD1|-
TGTGCCAGCAGTGTCCTTGGTGTGGGGACAGGCTTCAGCGGCTACACCTTC
CASSVLGVGTGFSGYTF
>TRBV11-2|TRBJ2-5|TRBD1|-
TGTGCCAGCAGCCACGGGACAGGTCCCCAAGAGACCCAGTACTTC
CASSHGTGPQETQYF
>TRBV19|TRBJ2-6|TRBD2|many
TGTGCCAGTAAGGAGCGGGGGCGCTCTGGGGCCAACGTCCTGACTTTC
CASKERGRSGANVLTF
>TRBV19|TRBJ2-7|TRBD2|many
TGTGCCAGTAGTATTGCGGGGGGCTCCTACGAGCAGTACTTC
CASSIAGGSYEQYF
>TRBV6-1|TRBJ2-7|-|-
TGTGCCAGCAGTACGGGATCTCATCGCTCCGAGCAGTACTTC
CASSTGSHRSEQYF
>TRBV7-2|TRBJ2-7|TRBD1|many
TGTGCCAGCAGCTTGAGACAGGGGTACGAGCAGTACTTC
CASSLRQGYEQYF
>TRBV28|TRBJ2-7|-|-
TGTGCCAGCAGTACCGGGACCCTCCCCGTCGAGCAGTACTTC
CASSTGTLPVEQYF
>TRBV7-8|TRBJ2-7|-|-
TGTGCCAGCAGCCCCGACCCGACTAGTAATTACGAGCAGTACTTC
CASSPDPTSNYEQYF
>TRBV28|TRBJ1-1|-|many
TGTGCCAGCATCCCCCGGCACTCGAACACTGAAGCTTTCTTT
CASIPRHSNTEAFF
>TRBV28|TRBJ1-3|-|-
TGTGCCAGCAGTTTTCAGGGTTCCGGAAACACCATATATTTT
CASSFQGSGNTIYF
>TRBV20-1|TRBJ1-5|TRBD1|-
TGCAGTGCAGAAGGACAGGGACATCAGCCCCAGCATTTT
CSAEGQGHQPQHF
>TRBV7-2|TRBJ1-5|-|-
TGTGCCAGCAGCCTGGGACGAGGGGGCAATCAGCCCCAGCATTTT
CASSLGRGGNQPQHF
>TRBV28|TRBJ2-2|-|-
TGTGCCAGCAGTTTCTCCCCAGCCGGGGAGCTGTTTTTT
CASSFSPAGELFF
>TRBV29-1|TRBJ1-1|TRBD1|-
TGCAGCGTTCGGACAGGGACCTACACTGAAGCTTTCTTT
CSVRTGTYTEAFF
>TRBV5-1|TRBJ2-2|TRBD1|many
TGCGCCAGCAGCATGGACAGGCCGCACACCGGGGAGCTGTTTTTT
CASSMDRPHTGELFF
>TRBV6-2/TRBV6-3|TRBJ2-7|-|-
TGTGCCAGCGGCCGGGCCTACTACGAGCAGTACTTC
CASGRAYYEQYF
>TRBV19|TRBJ1-1|-|many
TGTGCCAGTAGTATGACAGTGCGTACCGAAGCTTTCTTT
CASSMTVRTEAFF
>TRBV12-3/TRBV12-4|TRBJ1-1|-|many
TGTGCCAGCAGTTTAATATCAGGGGTGACTGAAGCTTTCTTT
CASSLISGVTEAFF
>TRBV29-1|TRBJ1-1|-|many
TGCAGCGTTGACAGCTTAGGAGGGTACACTGAAGCTTTCTTT
CSVDSLGGYTEAFF
>TRBV11-2|TRBJ1-2|-|many
TGTGCCAGCACCCCTTCTGTGGGCAGGGGCCTAACTAACTATGGCTACACCTTC
CASTPSVGRGLTNYGYTF
>TRBV12-3/TRBV12-4|TRBJ1-5|-|many
TGTGCCAGCAGTTCCAACAATCAGCCCCAGCATTTT
CASSSNNQPQHF
>TRBV11-2|TRBJ1-2|-|-
TGTGCCAGCAGCACCCCCCGGACGGGCCGTTCGTTTGGCTACACCTTC
CASSTPRTGRSFGYTF
>TRBV28|TRBJ2-7|TRBD1|-
TGTGCCAGCAGCTTGGGGCTAACCGGGACAGGGTCCCACGAGCAGTACTTC
CASSLGLTGTGSHEQYF
>TRBV5-1|TRBJ2-7|-|many
TGCGCCAGCAGCTTGGCCAATCAAGGGCTGGACGAGCAGTACTTC
CASSLANQGLDEQYF
>TRBV11-2|TRBJ1-2|-|-
TGTGCCAGCAGCTCCCAAGGAGGGGACGGCTACACCTTC
CASSSQGGDGYTF
>TRBV2|TRBJ2-5|TRBD1|-
TGTGCCAGCAGTGAAGGAGTGGGACAGCAAGAGACCCAGTACTTC
CASSEGVGQQETQYF
>TRBV19|TRBJ1-5|-|-
TGTGCCAGTAGCCCGGGGCAGCTAAATCAGCCCCAGCATTTT
CASSPGQLNQPQHF